This T cell receptor (beta chain) was found in a study of cytomegalovirus exposure and HLA in healthy donors. Germline values: CDR1 SNHLY, CDR2 FYNNEI. The CDR3 length is 15 residues. V was cut by 3 bases and J by 1 base, with 12 bases left in between. The PCR contained 60 Vbeta and 13 Jbeta primers. The protocol was immunoSEQ multiplex PCR, while the TCRdb copy is restricted to in-frame clones and leaves out a portion. The sample gives about 170,000 clones, about three quarters of which show up once; about 3.1% is in the top ten. The material sequenced was PBMCs. This sequence joins TRBV2 and TRBJ2-5, with D maybe TRBD2 (5 bases). This sequence was found in a woman aged 45-65 years in good health and CMV-seropositive. The CDR3 is CASSESSSGQETQYF. The DNA of the CDR3 is TGTGCCAGCAGTGAGTCTTCAAGCGGCCAAGAGACCCAGTACTTC.